These 8 T cell receptor beta chains share one sample of origin, sequenced in a study of cytomegalovirus exposure and HLA in healthy donors. TCRdb's copy holds only in-frame clones and misses some; the assay was immunoSEQ multiplex PCR. This table has 130,000 to 150,000 clones, approximately 90% appearing once. The sample was PBMCs. Receptors were obtained from a woman aged 25 to 39 in good health and CMV-seropositive.

The rearrangement links TRBV19 to TRBJ1-2; no clear D gene. The germline V gene has CDR1 LNHDA and CDR2 SQIVND (reference sequence). V shed 4 bases and J shed 4 bases, with 7 bases lying between them. There are 12 residues in the CDR3. The CDR3 region is CASSTSGYGYTF. The CDR3 bases are TGTGCCAGTAGTACCAGCGGCTATGGCTACACCTTC.

The chain has TRBV11-1 and TRBJ2-5, with D possibly TRBD2 on 5 matching bases. The germline V and J ends were trimmed by 2 bases and 0 bases, with 10 bases remaining between them. This CDR3 is built from 15 residues. The germline CDR1 and CDR2 sequences are SGHAT and FQDESV (reference sequence). As DNA, the CDR3 is TGTGCCAGCAGCTTATTTGGGGAGTACCAAGAGACCCAGTACTTC. Translation gives CASSLFGEYQETQYF.

The gene calls are TRBV11-2 and TRBJ2-1; 9 nucleotides match TRBD2. CDR1 SGHAT and CDR2 FQNNGV come from the germline V gene. J lost 8 bases, V lost 1 base, and 9 bases had no gene match. The CDR3 consists of 16 residues. The CDR3 DNA sequence: TGTGCCAGCAGCTTAGTCCCAGCGGGGGGACCCCATGAGCAGTTCTTC. Translation gives CASSLVPAGGPHEQFF.

V gene TRBV5-1 combines with J gene TRBJ2-1; D is possibly TRBD1 (5 bases). From germline, CDR1 is SGHRS and CDR2 YFSETQ. The V and J ends lost 3 bases and 7 bases respectively, with 8 bases between them. This CDR3 comprises 12 residues. The CDR3 DNA reads as TGCGCCAGCAGCTCAGACAGAAATGAGCAGTTCTTC. Translation: CASSSDRNEQFF.

The J gene is TRBJ2-3, the V gene TRBV10-3, with a weak D call TRBD1 (6 bases). CDR1 is ENHRY, CDR2 SYGVKD, per germline. Deletions cut 7 bases from V and 3 bases from J, with 11 bases between. The CDR3 runs to 13 residues. CDR3 coding DNA: TGTGCCATCAACAAAGGGGGAACAGATACGCAGTATTTT. This translates into CAINKGGTDTQYF.

This clone appeared once. The rearrangement uses TRBV7-8 and TRBJ2-2; TRBD2 might be the D (7 bases). There are 15 residues in the CDR3. Germline V gives CDR1 SGHVS, CDR2 FQNEAQ. V lost 4 bases and J 6 bases, leaving 15 bases between the germline ends. The CDR3 loop is CASSSMRGGPGELFF. In nucleotides, the CDR3 is TGTGCCAGCAGCTCAATGCGCGGGGGCCCCGGGGAGCTGTTTTTT.

The gene calls are TRBV7-9 and TRBJ2-7; 7 bases match TRBD2. Germline trimming cut 8 bases from V and 3 bases from J; bases unmatched to any gene: 10. This CDR3 region has 14 residues. CDR1 is SEHNR and CDR2 is FQNEAQ in the germline V gene (reference sequence). The CDR3 DNA is TGTGCCAGCCCCCCTGCAGGGACTAACTACGAGCAGTACTTC. Encoded protein: CASPPAGTNYEQYF.

This chain joins TRBV5-4 and TRBJ1-2; D is possibly TRBD1 (6 bases). The V gene's germline CDR1 is SGHNT and CDR2 YYREEE (reference sequence). Deletions cut 4 bases from V and 6 bases from J, with 10 bases between. The CDR3 has 12 residues. CDR3 DNA: TGTGCCAGCAGCCTTTGGACAGATGGCTACACCTTC. This translates into CASSLWTDGYTF.